The clone carrying this T cell receptor beta chain was detected ten times or more. Its antigen is unknown. The data belong to a study of T cells after yellow fever vaccination. TCRdb itself ran the 5' RACE reads through MiXCR, one entry per CDR3 protein. Altogether hundreds of thousands of distinct CDR3 sequences are present, roughly 14% being singletons, with the ten largest covering over 12%. After removal of 3 bases from V and 2 bases from J, the junction contained 13 bases not matched to a gene. Germline CDR1 is SGHDT and CDR2 is YYEEEE. The CDR3 is made up of 18 amino acids. Study-level points and caveats: Reappearance after the booster was seen for most primary-vaccination clones, at 96% CD4 and roughly 90% CD8. Only a minor proportion of clonotypes was detected across both CD4 and CD8 compartments.

The receptor was derived from a man aged 25 to 45 who received the YFV17D yellow fever vaccine. Sequenced material: PBMCs, taken on the day of the yellow fever booster vaccination. The chain links TRBV5-6 to TRBJ2-3, with 9 bases that match TRBD2. The CDR3 nucleotides read TGTGCCAGCAGCTCGCCCGGGCCTAGCGGGATAGTCACAGATACGCAGTATTTT. Its translation: CASSSPGPSGIVTDTQYF.